This record looks at one T cell receptor (beta chain) sequence and its context. Its antigen is not known. Profiling relied on immunoSEQ multiplex PCR, and the TCRdb table lists in-frame clones only, not all of them. This table holds 150,000 to 200,000 clones, more than 65% found once. This entry belongs to a study of cytotoxic CD8 clonotypes in ibrutinib-treated CLL. The study's findings and limits: Relative to age-matched healthy donors, clonality at baseline was higher, and it tracked circulating CD8+ T-cell counts.

This CDR3 is built from 17 residues. Germline assignment: CDR1 SGHRS and CDR2 YFSETQ. V trimming: 4 bases; J trimming: 5 bases; junction bases outside the gene matches: 9. This TCR was sampled from a human donor with chronic lymphocytic leukemia. The sequences come from PBMCs, collected after 12 months of ibrutinib treatment. This sequence joins TRBV5-1 and TRBJ2-5, with 15 nucleotides matching TRBD2. As DNA, the CDR3 is TGCGCCAGCAGCCCAACCGGGACTAGCGGGAGGTGGGAGACCCAGTACTTC. As protein: CASSPTGTSGRWETQYF.